This T cell receptor (beta chain) was found in a study of blood T cell repertoires in COVID-19. About the study: The origin of the acute and convalescent COVID-19 samples was the United States, Italy and Spain. Sources were T cells, B-cell-depleted T cells, or PBMCs; the material itself was cDNA or gDNA.

CDR1 KGHSH and CDR2 LQKENI come from the germline V gene. V lost 1 base and J lost 0, with 19 bases in between. The CDR3 contains 18 residues. Measured with immunoSEQ multiplex PCR; TCRdb has only the in-frame clones, and not every one. Among 200,000 to 250,000 clones listed, about 90% were seen once. The rearrangement links TRBV18 to TRBJ2-7; D is perhaps TRBD2 (5 bases). The sequenced sample consisted of peripheral blood. This TCR was recovered from a man younger than 40 with COVID-19, enrolled during active disease. The CDR3: CASSPRNSAGPSSYEQYF. CDR3 DNA sequence: TGTGCCAGCTCACCACGAAATAGTGCGGGTCCGAGCTCCTACGAGCAGTACTTC.